These 23 T cell receptor beta chains were all obtained from the same sample, sequenced in a study of T cell responses to AZD1222 COVID-19 vaccine. Data came from immunoSEQ multiplex PCR; TCRdb stores just in-frame clones and leaves some out. The sample lists more than 100,000 clones; about 90% were seen once. The sample consisted of peripheral blood, taken on day 0 of AZD1222 vaccination. The source is an adult in good health.

The chain employs TRBV3-1 (or the pseudogene TRBV3-2) and TRBJ2-2; D unresolved. There are 12 residues in the CDR3. Looked up from germline, CDR1 is LGHDT and CDR2 is YNNKEL (reference sequence). The germline V and J ends were trimmed by 1 base and 7 bases, with 4 bases remaining between them. This chain's CDR3 is CASSQAVGELFF. The CDR3 DNA is TGTGCCAGCAGCCAAGCGGTCGGGGAGCTGTTTTTT.

The rearrangement joins TRBV6-1 to TRBJ1-5, with a weak D call TRBD1 (5 bases). This CDR3 has 16 amino acids. Germline assignment: CDR1 MNHNS and CDR2 SASEGT. V lost 4 bases, J lost 0 bases, and 13 bases lay in between. CDR3 sequence (DNA): TGTGCCAGCAGTGGATCCGGGACGGCTAGCAATCAGCCCCAGCATTTT. This sequence encodes CASSGSGTASNQPQHF.

CDR3 nucleotide sequence: TGTGCCAGCGCCCCCCGGGGAGGGCCCAATGAGCAGTTCTTC. It encodes CASAPRGGPNEQFF. The J gene is TRBJ2-1, the V gene TRBV2; TRBD2 agrees at 7 bases. The CDR3 extends over 14 amino acids. The V gene's germline CDR1 is SNHLY and CDR2 FYNNEI. The V segment lost 8 bases and the J segment 6 bases; nucleotides outside the gene matches: 10.

Details on this clone: At one boundary the junction diverges from the germline segment, which might be a read error. The genes are TRBV2 and TRBJ1-5; TRBD1 is a possible D gene (5 bases). This CDR3 is built from 14 residues. CDR1 and CDR2 from the germline V gene are SNHLY and FYNNEI. In DNA, the CDR3 is TGTGCCAGCGGGGACGAGGGAAGCAGTCAGCCCCAGCATTTT. Protein: CASGDEGSSQPQHF.

The rearrangement joins TRBV19 to TRBJ2-2, with a weak D call TRBD2 (5 bases). CDR3 length equals 14 residues. Germline-derived CDR1 and CDR2 are LNHDA and SQIVND (reference sequence). V shed 4 bases and J shed 5 bases, with 11 bases lying between them. The CDR3 loop reads CASSKLVETGELFF. For the CDR3, the DNA is TGTGCCAGTAGTAAACTAGTGGAAACCGGGGAGCTGTTTTTT.

This clone was detected a few times. V and J are TRBV27 and TRBJ2-3; 7 bases agree with TRBD2. Germline-derived CDR1 and CDR2 are MNHEY and SMNVEV (reference sequence). V shed 3 bases and J 4 bases; nucleotides not matched to a gene: 7. There are 15 residues in the CDR3. The CDR3 DNA follows: TGTGCCAGCAGTTTCGGTTGGCGGGGGTCAGATACGCAGTATTTT. This codes for CASSFGWRGSDTQYF.

The chain links TRBV18 to TRBJ1-1, with a tentative D call TRBD1 (5 bases). The V gene's germline CDR1 is KGHSH and CDR2 LQKENI. The CDR3 spans 12 residues. The germline V and J ends were trimmed by 9 bases and 4 bases, with 12 bases remaining between them. CDR3 bases: TGTGCCAGTTCCGGGGGAGGCACTGAAGCTTTCTTT. The encoded protein is CASSGGGTEAFF.

The V gene is TRBV12-5, the J gene TRBJ1-2; D remains unclear. The V gene's germline CDR1 is LGHNT and CDR2 FRNRAP. The germline V and J ends were trimmed by 3 bases and 4 bases, with 15 bases remaining between them. This CDR3 region has 15 residues. CDR3 nucleotide sequence: TGTGCTAGTGGTTTAGGTGCGGGCAGCCTCTATGGCTACACCTTC. This gives the protein CASGLGAGSLYGYTF.

This chain links TRBV28 with TRBJ2-5; TRBD2 might be the D (5 bases). Germline lookup yields CDR1 MDHEN and CDR2 SYDVKM. Deletions cut 2 bases from V and 1 base from J, with 8 bases between. The CDR3 sequence is 14 residues long. CDR3 nucleotide sequence: TGTGCCAGCAGTTTAGAGACTATCCAAGAGACCCAGTACTTC. Translation gives CASSLETIQETQYF.

This chain connects TRBV3-1 (or the pseudogene TRBV3-2) to TRBJ1-1; D gene uncertain. This CDR3 region has 12 residues. V was clipped by 2 bases and J by 4 bases, with 5 bases between them. Germline V lookup: CDR1 LGHDT, CDR2 YNNKEL (reference sequence). The CDR3 DNA reads as TGTGCCAGCAGCCAACGGGGCACTGAAGCTTTCTTT. Translation: CASSQRGTEAFF.

In its sample, this clone was seen once. The chain is built from TRBV5-4 and TRBJ1-3; maybe TRBD1 (5 bases). Germline V gene data show CDR1 as SGHNT and CDR2 as YYREEE (reference sequence). The length of the CDR3 is 15 residues. Trimming pared 1 base from V and 0 bases from J, leaving 8 bases between. The CDR3 here is CASSLQGRSGNTIYF. In DNA, the CDR3 is TGTGCCAGCAGCTTGCAGGGTCGCTCTGGAAACACCATATATTTT.

This rearrangement joins TRBV5-1 to TRBJ1-2; the match to TRBD1 covers 7 bases. V lost 0 bases to trimming and J lost 4 bases; unmatched junction nucleotides: 9. Germline CDR1 is SGHRS and CDR2 is YFSETQ. The CDR3 has 16 amino acids. CDR3 sequence reads: CASSLDPGQQVYGYTF. The CDR3 coding sequence is TGCGCCAGCAGCTTGGATCCGGGACAGCAAGTCTATGGCTACACCTTC.

The chain employs TRBV5-6 and TRBJ2-7; 12 bases are a match to TRBD2. This CDR3 is built from 17 residues. Germline V lookup: CDR1 SGHDT, CDR2 YYEEEE. Trimming took 1 base from V and 2 from J; bases not matched to a gene: 7. CDR3 sequence: CASSLLRLAGDTYEQYF. In nucleotides, the CDR3 is TGTGCCAGCAGCTTGCTGAGACTAGCGGGGGACACCTACGAGCAGTACTTC.

The CDR3 loop reads CASSLITSNQPQHF. DNA of the CDR3: TGTGCCAGCAGTTTAATCACTAGCAATCAGCCCCAGCATTTT. The chain combines TRBV28 with TRBJ1-5; D is unclear. This CDR3 contains 14 residues. Trimming shortened V by 2 bases and J by 0 bases, and 5 bases separated the two germline ends. Germline V lookup: CDR1 MDHEN, CDR2 SYDVKM.

The V call is TRBV5-1, the J call TRBJ2-7; D is undetermined. Germline CDR1 and CDR2: SGHRS and YFSETQ. This CDR3 comprises 13 residues. Trimming left V 0 bases short and J 3 bases short, with 7 bases between. The CDR3 sequence is CASSLVAGYEQYF. The CDR3, as DNA: TGCGCCAGCAGCTTGGTGGCAGGCTACGAGCAGTACTTC.

The chain couples TRBV15 to TRBJ2-1; the match to TRBD2 covers 15 bases. The germline V gene encodes CDR1 LNHNV and CDR2 YYDKDF (reference sequence). After removal of 3 bases from V and 7 bases from J, the junction contained 1 base not matched to a gene. The CDR3 consists of 15 residues. The chain's CDR3 is CATSSGLAGGNEQFF. DNA of the CDR3: TGTGCCACCAGCAGCGGACTAGCGGGGGGGAATGAGCAGTTCTTC.

This rearrangement joins TRBV2 to TRBJ1-5; D not resolved. The CDR3 is 13 amino acids. The V end lost 8 bases, the J end lost 4 bases, and 12 bases lay between the germline ends. CDR1 and CDR2 (germline): SNHLY, FYNNEI. Written as DNA, the CDR3 is TGTGCCAGCGGTATCCAGATTAATCAGCCCCAGCATTTT. It is translated as CASGIQINQPQHF.

The chain is built from TRBV11-2 and TRBJ2-4; D perhaps matches TRBD1 (5 bases). V was trimmed by 5 bases and J by 7 bases, leaving 12 bases between them. CDR3 length equals 13 residues. From germline, CDR1 is SGHAT and CDR2 FQNNGV. This chain's CDR3 is CASSATGLNIQYF. DNA for the CDR3: TGTGCCAGCAGCGCAACAGGTTTGAACATTCAGTACTTC.

The table lists this clone with a count of one. The chain carries TRBV7-7 and TRBJ2-7; 8 nucleotides agree with TRBD2. This CDR3 has 18 amino acids. The V and J ends lost 0 bases and 3 bases, in that order; junction bases with no gene match: 13. Germline CDR1 and CDR2: SSHAT and FNYEAQ (reference sequence). In DNA, the CDR3 is TGTGCCAGCAGCTTAGCGACGGGAGGGCCCTCTTCGAACTACGAGCAGTACTTC. Encoded protein: CASSLATGGPSSNYEQYF. Full variable domain (remainder filled in from reference TRBV7-7 and TRBJ2-7): GAGVSQSPRYKVTKRGQDVTLRCDPISSHATLYWYQQALGQGPEFLTYFNYEAQPDKSGLPSDRFSAERPEGSISTLTIQRTEQRDSAMYRCASSLATGGPSSNYEQYFGPGTRLTVT.

This clone was found a few times. The V gene is TRBV19, the J gene TRBJ2-3, with TRBD2 as a possible D gene (6 bases). Germline values: CDR1 LNHDA, CDR2 SQIVND (reference sequence). This CDR3 has 17 amino acids. V lost 5 bases, J lost 4 bases, and 22 bases lay in between. CDR3 in DNA: TGTGCCAGTAGTGAACTCCAGACTAGGGGTGGACCAGATACGCAGTATTTT. The encoded protein is CASSELQTRGGPDTQYF.

The chain is built from TRBV28 and TRBJ2-1, with D maybe TRBD1 (7 bases). There are 14 residues in the CDR3. Trimming cost V 10 bases and J 10 bases, with 23 bases left between them. In germline, CDR1 is MDHEN, CDR2 SYDVKM. The chain's CDR3 is CATMRGREVKEQFF. DNA for the CDR3: TGTGCCACTATGAGGGGGCGGGAAGTTAAAGAGCAGTTCTTC. The full variable domain, in which reference TRBV28 and TRBJ2-1 provide the parts outside the CDR3, is DVKVTQSSRYLVKRTGEKVFLECVQDMDHENMFWYRQDPGLGLRLIYFSYDVKMKEKGDIPEGYSVSREKKERFSLILESASTNQTSMYLCATMRGREVKEQFFGPGTRLTVL.

The chain combines TRBV5-6 with TRBJ1-4; TRBD1 is a possible D gene (5 bases). CDR3 length equals 15 residues. V gave up 3 bases and J gave up 6 bases, with 15 bases separating them. CDR1 SGHDT and CDR2 YYEEEE come from the germline V gene. The CDR3 spells CASSSYGGEDEKLFF. As DNA, the CDR3 is TGTGCCAGCAGCTCCTATGGGGGGGAGGATGAAAAACTGTTTTTT.

The chain has TRBV10-3 and TRBJ2-5; D is uncertain. V was trimmed by 4 bases and J by 3 bases, leaving 12 bases between them. Germline values: CDR1 ENHRY, CDR2 SYGVKD. The CDR3 totals 14 residues. CDR3 amino acids: CAISGQVSKETQYF. Written as DNA, the CDR3 is TGTGCCATCAGTGGGCAGGTGTCTAAAGAGACCCAGTACTTC.